These T cell receptor beta chains were read from a single sample in a study of cytomegalovirus exposure and HLA in healthy donors. Sequencing used immunoSEQ multiplex PCR; TCRdb keeps in-frame clones, though not all of them. This table holds 150,000 or so clones, approximately 78% found once. Sequenced: PBMCs. These receptors came from a male donor in good health and CMV-seropositive. CDR3s include the opening cysteine and the closing phenylalanine or tryptophan. The order of the fields is J gene, CDR3 length, V gene, clone size, D gene, CDR3 DNA, CDR3 protein. The D gene is left open where the match is weak. Clone size is given for some rows only: seen once, a few or many times, or a class if the clone is expanded.

>TRBJ1-3|14|TRBV27|NA|NA
TGTGCCAGCAGTTTCGGGGGGCCTGGAAACACCATATATTTT
CASSFGGPGNTIYF
>TRBJ2-1|14|TRBV30|NA|TRBD2
TGTGCCTGGGGAGCGGGAGTTGGGTACAATGAGCAGTTCTTC
CAWGAGVGYNEQFF
>TRBJ1-2|13|TRBV6-4|NA|NA
TGTGCCAGCAGAGAAAATCAGGGCTATGGCTACACCTTC
CASRENQGYGYTF
>TRBJ1-2|14|TRBV19|once|TRBD1
TGTGCCAGTAAGGCAGGGGGCCCAGGCTATGGCTACACCTTC
CASKAGGPGYGYTF
>TRBJ1-1|15|TRBV29-1|NA|TRBD1
TGCAGCGTATACAGGGGAGGTTTCCCGAACTCTGAAGCTTTCTTT
CSVYRGGFPNSEAFF
>TRBJ1-1|14|TRBV7-2|NA|NA
TGTGCCAGCAGCAGATGGGCAGGGGACACTGAAGCTTTCTTT
CASSRWAGDTEAFF
>TRBJ2-1|13|TRBV18|once|NA
TGTGCCAGCTCGCCCCCAGGGGACAATGAGCAGTTCTTC
CASSPPGDNEQFF
>TRBJ1-2|14|TRBV19|NA|TRBD1
TGTGCCAGTAGTATCACAGGGGGCGGCTATGGCTACACCTTC
CASSITGGGYGYTF
>TRBJ2-5|15|TRBV18|NA|TRBD1
TGTGCCAGCTCACCAACGGGACAGACCCAAGAGACCCAGTACTTC
CASSPTGQTQETQYF
>TRBJ1-5|14|TRBV19|few|NA
TGTGGCGCAGGTCGTCCCGATAGGAATCAGCCCCAGCATTTT
CGAGRPDRNQPQHF
>TRBJ1-4|15|TRBV28|once|NA
TGTGCCAGCAGTTTCCGACCAGCCGGGGGTGAAAAACTGTTTTTT
CASSFRPAGGEKLFF
>TRBJ1-1|21|TRBV5-1|NA|TRBD1
TGCGCCAGCAGCGGGATCGGACAGGGTTACGAATCTGATGTGACGAACACTGAAGCTTTCTTT
CASSGIGQGYESDVTNTEAFF
>TRBJ1-1|13|TRBV19|NA|NA
TGTGCCAGTAGGGTCAGGGATGGCACTGAAGCTTTCTTT
CASRVRDGTEAFF
>TRBJ2-7|14|TRBV6-5|NA|NA
TGTGCCAGCACCCAGGGCGGATCCCCCTACGAGCAGTACTTC
CASTQGGSPYEQYF
>TRBJ2-2|14|TRBV10-2|NA|TRBD2
TGCGCCAGCAGTGACACTAGCGGGAGGGGGGAGCTGTTTTTT
CASSDTSGRGELFF
>TRBJ1-6|15|TRBV5-6|NA|TRBD1
TGTGCCAGCAGCGGAACTACAGGGGGACTTACACCCCTCCACTTT
CASSGTTGGLTPLHF